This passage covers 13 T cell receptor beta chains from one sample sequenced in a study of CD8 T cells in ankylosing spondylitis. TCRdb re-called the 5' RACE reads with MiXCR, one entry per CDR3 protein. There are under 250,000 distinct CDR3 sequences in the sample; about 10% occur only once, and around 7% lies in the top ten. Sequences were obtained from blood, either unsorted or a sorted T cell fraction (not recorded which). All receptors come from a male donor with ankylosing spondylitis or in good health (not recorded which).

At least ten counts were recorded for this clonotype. The CDR3 loop is CASSHRQGGFTF. DNA for the CDR3: TGTGCCAGCAGTCATCGACAGGGCGGGTTCACCTTC. V gene TRBV6-2 or TRBV6-3 combines with J gene TRBJ1-2; TRBD1 matches at 7 bases. Germline-derived CDR1 and CDR2 are MNHEY and SVGEGT. This CDR3 spans 12 amino acids. V shed 5 bases, J shed 13 bases, and the junction held 10 bases outside the gene matches.

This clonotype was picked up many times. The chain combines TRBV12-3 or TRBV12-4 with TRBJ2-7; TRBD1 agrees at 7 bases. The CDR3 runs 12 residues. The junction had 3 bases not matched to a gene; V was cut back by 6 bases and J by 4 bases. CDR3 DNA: TGTGCCAGCAGCCTACAGGGGTACGAGCAGTACTTC. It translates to CASSLQGYEQYF.

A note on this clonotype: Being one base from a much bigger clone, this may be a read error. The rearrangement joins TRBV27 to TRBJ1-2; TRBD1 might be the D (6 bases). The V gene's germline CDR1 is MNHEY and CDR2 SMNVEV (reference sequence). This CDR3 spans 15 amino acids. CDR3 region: CASSYKQGGDYDYTF. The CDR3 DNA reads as TGTGCCAGCAGTTACAAACAGGGCGGCGACTATGACTACACCTTC.

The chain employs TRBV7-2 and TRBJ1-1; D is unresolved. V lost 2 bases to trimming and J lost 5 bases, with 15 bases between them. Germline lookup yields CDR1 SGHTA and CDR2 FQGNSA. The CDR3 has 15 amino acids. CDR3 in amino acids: CASSLFVPGRTEAFF. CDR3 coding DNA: TGTGCCAGCAGCTTATTCGTGCCGGGCAGAACTGAAGCTTTCTTT.

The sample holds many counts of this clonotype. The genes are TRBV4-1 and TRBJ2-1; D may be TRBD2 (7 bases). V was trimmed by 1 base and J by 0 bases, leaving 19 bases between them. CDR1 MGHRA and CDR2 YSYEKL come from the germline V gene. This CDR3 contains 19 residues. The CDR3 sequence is CASSQVWTRGGSSYNEQFF. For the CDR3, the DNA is TGCGCCAGCAGCCAAGTTTGGACTAGGGGGGGGAGCTCCTACAATGAGCAGTTCTTC.

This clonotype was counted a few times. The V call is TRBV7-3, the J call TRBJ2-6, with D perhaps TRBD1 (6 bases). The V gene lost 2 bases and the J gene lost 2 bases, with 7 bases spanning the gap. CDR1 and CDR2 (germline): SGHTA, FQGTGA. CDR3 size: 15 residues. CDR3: CASSLQGPGANVLTF. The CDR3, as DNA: TGTGCCAGCAGCTTACAGGGGCCTGGGGCCAACGTCCTGACTTTC.

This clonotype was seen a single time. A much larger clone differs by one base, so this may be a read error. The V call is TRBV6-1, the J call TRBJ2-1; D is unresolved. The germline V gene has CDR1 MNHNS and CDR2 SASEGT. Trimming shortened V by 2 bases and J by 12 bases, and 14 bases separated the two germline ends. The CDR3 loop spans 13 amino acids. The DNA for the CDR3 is TGTGCCAGCAGTGAACTTCGCAAGCAGAGGCAGTTCTTC. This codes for CASSELRKQRQFF.

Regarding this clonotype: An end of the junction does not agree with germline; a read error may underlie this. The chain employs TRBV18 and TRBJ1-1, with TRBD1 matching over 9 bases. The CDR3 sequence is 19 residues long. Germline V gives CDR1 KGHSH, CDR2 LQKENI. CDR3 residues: CVSSQFTVRLTGGNTEAFF. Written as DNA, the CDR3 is TGTGTCAGCTCACAATTCACCGTGCGCCTGACAGGGGGGAACACTGAAGCTTTCTTT.

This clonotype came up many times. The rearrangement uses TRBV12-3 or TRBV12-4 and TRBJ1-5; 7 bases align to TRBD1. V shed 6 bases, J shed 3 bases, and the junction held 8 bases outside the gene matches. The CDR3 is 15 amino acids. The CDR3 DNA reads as TGTGCCAGCAGGAGCCGGGACAGTTTCAATCAGCCCCAGCATTTT. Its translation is CASRSRDSFNQPQHF.

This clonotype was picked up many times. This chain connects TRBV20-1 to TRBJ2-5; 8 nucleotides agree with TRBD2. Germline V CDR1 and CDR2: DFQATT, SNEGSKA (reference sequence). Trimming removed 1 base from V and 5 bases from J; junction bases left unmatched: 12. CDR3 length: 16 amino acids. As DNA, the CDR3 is TGCAGTGCTAGAGTCCCCCGATTAGCGGGGTTCGAGACCCAGTACTTC. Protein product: CSARVPRLAGFETQYF.

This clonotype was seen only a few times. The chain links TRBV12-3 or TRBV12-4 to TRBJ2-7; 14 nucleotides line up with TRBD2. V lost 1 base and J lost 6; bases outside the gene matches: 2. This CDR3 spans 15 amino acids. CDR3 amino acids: CASSLGGLAGVEQYF. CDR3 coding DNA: TGTGCCAGCAGTTTAGGGGGACTAGCGGGAGTCGAGCAGTACTTC.

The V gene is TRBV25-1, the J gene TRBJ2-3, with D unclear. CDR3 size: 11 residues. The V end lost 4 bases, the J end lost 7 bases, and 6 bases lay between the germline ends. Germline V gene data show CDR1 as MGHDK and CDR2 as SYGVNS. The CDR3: CASSVGYTQYF. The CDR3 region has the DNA TGTGCCAGCAGTGTCGGTTATACGCAGTATTTT.

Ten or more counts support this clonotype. CDR3 region: CASSPRGGYQPQHF. The CDR3 DNA is TGTGCCAGCAGTCCTCGGGGCGGTTATCAGCCCCAGCATTTT. The genes are TRBV27 and TRBJ1-5, with TRBD1 as a possible D gene (5 bases). Germline V CDR1 and CDR2: MNHEY, SMNVEV (reference sequence). The CDR3 is 14 residues long. The V and J ends lost 5 bases and 5 bases respectively, with 13 bases between them.